These T cell receptor beta chains were read from a single sample in a study of T cell repertoires in cytomegalovirus infection. Their recognized antigens are unknown. One entry per CDR3 protein, called by TCRdb with MiXCR from the reads. Of roughly 110,000 distinct CDR3 sequences in the sample, around a tenth were seen once. The sequencing input was PBMCs, sequenced either directly or after in vitro stimulation (not recorded which). The receptors were gathered from a human donor in good health (CMV status not recorded). Some clones in this sample may be carry-over from other donors' samples. The CDR3 runs from the conserved cysteine through the conserved F or W. The D gene is left open where the match is weak. The size entry is marked missing in some rows and otherwise reads once, few, many or a size class.

TRBV7-6	NA	many	TRBJ2-5	TGTGCCAGCAGCTCCCAAGGAGGGGCAACCCAGTACTTC	CASSSQGGATQYF
TRBV7-6	NA	NA	TRBJ1-5	TGTGCCACCTCGAGGGGGGACAATCAGCCCCAGCATTTT	CATSRGDNQPQHF
TRBV27	NA	NA	TRBJ2-7	TGTGCCAGCAGTTTAATCGGACAGACCTACGAGCAGTACTTC	CASSLIGQTYEQYF
TRBV6-2/TRBV6-3	NA	NA	TRBJ2-1	TGTGCCAGCAGCTTAGGGGGAGTTGAGCAGTTCTTC	CASSLGGVEQFF
TRBV14	NA	few	TRBJ1-1	TGTGCCAGCAGCCAACTAGACGCCCGTGCGTCGGCTTTCTTT	CASSQLDARASAFF
TRBV20-1	NA	NA	TRBJ2-2	TGCAGTGCTAACGGAAACACCGGGGAGCTGTTTTTT	CSANGNTGELFF
TRBV4-3	NA	many	TRBJ1-4	TGCGCCAGCAGCCAAGAGCCCCGGGCGTTAAATGAAAAACTGTTTTTT	CASSQEPRALNEKLFF
TRBV5-1	TRBD1	NA	TRBJ1-1	TGCGCCAGCAGCCCCGAGGGACAGGGAAACACTGAAGCTTTCTTT	CASSPEGQGNTEAFF
TRBV28	NA	NA	TRBJ1-2	TGTGCCAGCAGTTCCCCGCCGGGGAACTATGGCTACACCTTC	CASSSPPGNYGYTF
TRBV20-1	TRBD1	few	TRBJ1-2	TGCAGTGCTGCTGGACAGGAGATGTGGGGCTACACCTTC	CSAAGQEMWGYTF
TRBV20-1	NA	many	TRBJ1-2	TGCAGTGCTAGAGATTTGGCAGTCTTAAGCTATGGCTACACCTTC	CSARDLAVLSYGYTF
TRBV24-1	NA	NA	TRBJ1-2	TGTGCCACCAGTGATCCGGAACCAAACTATGGCTACACCTTC	CATSDPEPNYGYTF
TRBV4-1	NA	few	TRBJ2-3	TGCGCCAGCAGCCAGGACCATGGGCGGGACGGCACAGATACGCAGTATTTT	CASSQDHGRDGTDTQYF
TRBV5-5	NA	NA	TRBJ2-4	TGTGCCAGCAGCCAGACAGGCCTTTTAAAAAACATTCAGTACTTC	CASSQTGLLKNIQYF
TRBV12-3/TRBV12-4	NA	many	TRBJ1-1	TGTGCCAGCAGTTTAGGAGATCGGACGGTGAACACTGAAGCTTTCTTT	CASSLGDRTVNTEAFF
TRBV28	TRBD1	NA	TRBJ1-2	TGTGCCAGCAGCCCTGCCGGGACAGGACGGGGCTACACCTTC	CASSPAGTGRGYTF
TRBV12-3/TRBV12-4	NA	many	TRBJ1-2	TGTGCCAGCAGCGGGGCTAACTATGGCTACACCTTC	CASSGANYGYTF
TRBV27	NA	many	TRBJ2-1	TGTGCCAGCAGTTTACGAGTCCGGGGCGGTCGAGCCAATGAGCAGTTCTTC	CASSLRVRGGRANEQFF
TRBV4-1	TRBD2	many	TRBJ2-1	TGCGCCAGCAGCCAAGACCCCGGGAGGGGCGTCGACAATGAGCAGTTCTTC	CASSQDPGRGVDNEQFF
TRBV5-4	TRBD2	NA	TRBJ2-1	TGTGCCAGCAGTCAGATCGGGACTAGCTGGGCTGAGCAGTTCTTC	CASSQIGTSWAEQFF
TRBV7-3	NA	many	TRBJ2-7	TGTGCCAGCAGCTTTCTCGGAGGGGGCCGCAGGGACGAGCAGTACTTC	CASSFLGGGRRDEQYF
TRBV5-4	NA	NA	TRBJ1-4	TGTGCCAGCAGCTTGTCAATCACCGAGGCCCAGGCTGGAAAACTGTTTTTT	CASSLSITEAQAGKLFF
TRBV10-3	NA	many	TRBJ1-6	TGTGCCATCAGTGAGTCCACCCCTGGTGATTCACCCCTCCACTTT	CAISESTPGDSPLHF
TRBV15	TRBD1	few	TRBJ2-7	TGTGCCACCAGCAGAGAGCGGGACAGGGCCTACGAGCAGTACTTC	CATSRERDRAYEQYF
TRBV7-9	NA	many	TRBJ1-2	TGTGCCAGCAGCTTCTCTGGGGACCTCGGTTCTTCAAAGGGCTACACCTTC	CASSFSGDLGSSKGYTF
TRBV10-3	TRBD1	NA	TRBJ2-7	TGTGCCATCAGTGAACAGGGGCGTGAGCAGTACTTC	CAISEQGREQYF
TRBV6-2/TRBV6-3	NA	NA	TRBJ2-1	TGTGCCAGCAGTCACCTGGACCGGGGGTTATACACTGAGCAGTTCTTC	CASSHLDRGLYTEQFF
TRBV7-2	NA	many	TRBJ2-2	TGTGCCAGCAGCCCCGCCTGGGTTTCCGGGGAGCTGTTTTTT	CASSPAWVSGELFF
TRBV5-1	NA	few	TRBJ1-4	TGCGCCAGCAGCGGCGGGCCGAAAAATGAAAAACTGTTTTTT	CASSGGPKNEKLFF
TRBV7-2	NA	many	TRBJ2-3	TGTGCCAGCAGCCAAACTCGAAACACAGATACGCAGTATTTT	CASSQTRNTDTQYF
TRBV19	TRBD2	few	TRBJ2-1	TGTGCCAGTAGTACTAGCGGGAGCAACGAGCAGTTCTTC	CASSTSGSNEQFF
TRBV7-2	NA	many	TRBJ2-1	TGTGCCAGCAGCCCAAGCGGAACCACCGCCAGTGAGCAGTTCTTC	CASSPSGTTASEQFF
TRBV7-2	TRBD1	NA	TRBJ1-2	TGTGCCAGCATCCTTAGACAGGGAGCGGTTCGTGGCTACACCTTC	CASILRQGAVRGYTF
TRBV2	TRBD2	few	TRBJ2-5	TGTGCCAGCACCCTGACTAGCGGGACCCAGTACTTC	CASTLTSGTQYF
TRBV6-1	TRBD1	many	TRBJ2-1	TGTGCCAGCAGTGAAGCCAACAGGGGCGGTGAGCAGTTCTTC	CASSEANRGGEQFF
TRBV19	TRBD1	few	TRBJ2-1	TGTGCCAGTAGTAATCCAGGGGGTTTCAATGATTTCAATGAGCAGTTCTTC	CASSNPGGFNDFNEQFF
TRBV10-3	TRBD1	NA	TRBJ2-7	TGTGCCATCAGGCCCACCGGGACAGGGAACTACGAGCAGTACTTC	CAIRPTGTGNYEQYF
TRBV28	NA	many	TRBJ1-1	TGTGCCAGCGAATGGGCAGGGGAGATGAACACTGAAGCTTTCTTT	CASEWAGEMNTEAFF
TRBV7-8	TRBD2	many	TRBJ2-3	TGTGCCAGCAGCTTAGAAGCGGGAGGAGTGTACGATACGCAGTATTTT	CASSLEAGGVYDTQYF
TRBV28	TRBD1	many	TRBJ1-2	TGTGCCAGCAGAGACAGGGACTTTGGCTACACCTTC	CASRDRDFGYTF
TRBV12-3/TRBV12-4	NA	NA	TRBJ1-2	TGTGCCAGCAGTTTAGCGGTCGGGGATGGCTACACCTTC	CASSLAVGDGYTF
TRBV11-2	NA	NA	TRBJ2-3	TGTGCCAGCAGCCGAAACCTGGGACTCGGCACAGATACGCAGTATTTT	CASSRNLGLGTDTQYF
TRBV6-6	NA	few	TRBJ2-5	TGTGCCAGCAGTGCTGGTCAGGAGACCCAGTACTTC	CASSAGQETQYF
TRBV18	NA	NA	TRBJ1-2	TGTGCCAGCTCACCAGGCGGGGACGGCTACACCTTC	CASSPGGDGYTF
TRBV19	TRBD2	NA	TRBJ2-2	TGTGCCAGTAGTAACCAAGCGGGAGGTCCCGGGGAGCTGTTTTTT	CASSNQAGGPGELFF
TRBV7-9	TRBD2	many	TRBJ2-1	TGTGCCAGCAGCCCACGCCCGGGACTAGCTAACAATGAGCAGTTCTTC	CASSPRPGLANNEQFF
TRBV20-1	NA	NA	TRBJ2-1	TGCAGTGCTAGAGTGCGGGACTGGGGGTCAGACGAGCAGTTCTTC	CSARVRDWGSDEQFF